What follows describes a single T cell receptor beta chain. Antigen: not known. The assay was immunoSEQ multiplex PCR, and TCRdb's table has in-frame clones only and misses some. The table has 70,000 to 95,000 clones, approximately 95% seen once. These data originate in a study of graft-versus-host responses after intestinal transplantation. Per the germline V gene, CDR1 is SGHNT and CDR2 is YYREEE (reference sequence). The CDR3 runs to 12 residues. Trimming stripped 3 bases from V and 7 bases from J, with 10 bases between. The source was unstimulated CD8+ T cells sorted from spleen or lymph node cells, collected before transplant. This chain joins TRBV5-4 and TRBJ1-1; TRBD1 is a possible D gene (5 bases). The receptor comes from a human donor who was the organ donor for an intestinal transplant. The CDR3 DNA reads as TGTGCCAGCAGCTACCCGGGGGTTGAAGCTTTCTTT. Its protein product is CASSYPGVEAFF.